This is a list of T cell receptor beta chains from one sample in a study of cytomegalovirus exposure and HLA in healthy donors. The method was immunoSEQ multiplex PCR; TCRdb's version includes in-frame clones alone and lacks a portion of them. The sample records over 120,000 clones, 8.5% to 10% being singletons. Sequenced: PBMCs. The receptors stem from a man aged 45 to 65 in good health and CMV-seronegative. Each CDR3 is given with its conserved first and last residue. A D gene is named only where the DNA matches it firmly. Some rows mark clone size as missing; the rest say once, few, many or name a class of expanded clone.

CASRNPAGDRRNTEAFF | TGTGCCAGCAGGAACCCGGCGGGGGACAGGAGGAACACTGAAGCTTTCTTT | TRBJ1-1 | TRBV7-3 | TRBD1 | few
CASSRRDWETQYF | TGTGCCAGTAGTAGGCGTGACTGGGAGACCCAGTACTTC | TRBJ2-5 | TRBV19 | . | .
CASSRTPTYEQYF | TGTGCCAGCAGTCGGACTCCTACCTACGAGCAGTACTTC | TRBJ2-7 | TRBV28 | . | few
CASSSGTGTNTEAFF | TGTGCCAGCAGCTCGGGGACAGGGACGAACACTGAAGCTTTCTTT | TRBJ1-1 | TRBV7-3 | TRBD1 | .
CASSKPTSGTSAYEQYF | TGTGCCAGCAGCAAGCCGACATCGGGGACTAGCGCCTACGAGCAGTACTTC | TRBJ2-7 | TRBV21-1 | . | few
CASRDGTGGRQPQHF | TGTGCCAGCAGGGACGGGACAGGGGGAAGGCAGCCCCAGCATTTT | TRBJ1-5 | TRBV2 | TRBD1 | .
CAISDYTKSSTDTQYF | TGTGCCATCAGTGATTACACCAAATCTAGCACAGATACGCAGTATTTT | TRBJ2-3 | TRBV10-3 | . | once
CASSESGRRNYGYTF | TGTGCCAGCAGTGAATCGGGCAGGAGGAACTATGGCTACACCTTC | TRBJ1-2 | TRBV6-1 | . | few
CASSFTENTEAFF | TGCGCCAGCAGCTTTACAGAGAACACTGAAGCTTTCTTT | TRBJ1-1 | TRBV5-1 | . | few
CASSVWGGADEQYF | TGTGCCAGCAGCGTGTGGGGGGGAGCCGACGAGCAGTACTTC | TRBJ2-7 | TRBV5-6 | TRBD2 | few
CAWSHESSYEQYF | TGTGCCTGGAGTCACGAGAGCTCCTACGAGCAGTACTTC | TRBJ2-7 | TRBV30 | . | .
CASKRDRVYEKLFF | TGTGCCAGCAAGAGGGACAGGGTGTATGAAAAACTGTTTTTT | TRBJ1-4 | TRBV6-6 | TRBD1 | .
CASSPPGQSSYEQYF | TGTGCCAGCAGCCCCCCGGGACAGAGCTCCTACGAGCAGTACTTC | TRBJ2-7 | TRBV7-9 | TRBD1 | .
CASTRWGVTGEQYF | TGTGCCAGCACCCGGTGGGGGGTCACTGGAGAGCAGTACTTC | TRBJ2-7 | TRBV28 | . | few
CASSSHGRVSYEQYF | TGTGCCAGCAGTTCCCATGGGAGGGTTTCCTACGAGCAGTACTTC | TRBJ2-7 | TRBV28 | TRBD2 | few
CAWSGGGEANYGYTF | TGTGCCTGGAGTGGAGGGGGGGAAGCTAACTATGGCTACACCTTC | TRBJ1-2 | TRBV30 | . | .
CASSLVALMGTGELFF | TGCGCCAGCAGCTTGGTAGCCTTGATGGGCACCGGGGAGCTGTTTTTT | TRBJ2-2 | TRBV5-1 | . | .
CASRGDRSYTF | TGTGCCAGCAGAGGGGATCGTAGCTACACCTTC | TRBJ1-2 | TRBV7-3 | . | .
CASSLVRGTNYNEQFF | TGTGCCAGCAGCTTAGTCCGGGGTACAAATTACAATGAGCAGTTCTTC | TRBJ2-1 | TRBV7-9 | . | .
CASSPGGYEQYF | TGTGCCAGCAGCCCGGGAGGCTACGAGCAGTACTTC | TRBJ2-7 | TRBV5-5 | TRBD2 | few
CASSPGLAGGSADTQYF | TGTGCCAGCTCCCCGGGCCTAGCGGGGGGGTCAGCCGATACGCAGTATTTT | TRBJ2-3 | TRBV18 | TRBD2 | few
CASSLYRTDYGYTF | TGCGCCAGCAGCTTGTACAGGACAGACTATGGCTACACCTTC | TRBJ1-2 | TRBV5-1 | . | few
CASSLTGLYNEQFF | TGTGCCAGCAGCCTGACAGGATTGTACAATGAGCAGTTCTTC | TRBJ2-1 | TRBV28 | . | few
CASSVVPGQGADTQYF | TGTGCCAGCAGCGTCGTCCCGGGACAGGGGGCAGATACGCAGTATTTT | TRBJ2-3 | TRBV9 | TRBD1 | .
CASNLRAMNTEAFF | TGTGCCAGCAATCTCAGGGCTATGAACACTGAAGCTTTCTTT | TRBJ1-1 | TRBV6-1 | . | .
CASSLGGTQYF | TGTGCCAGCAGCCTAGGGGGGACCCAGTACTTC | TRBJ2-5 | TRBV14 | . | .
CASSHIDGAGLGAFF | TGTGCCAGCAGTCACATCGATGGAGCGGGGCTGGGAGCTTTCTTT | TRBJ1-1 | TRBV2 | . | .
CASSPTGSNEKLFF | TGCGCCAGCAGCCCGACAGGGTCTAATGAAAAACTGTTTTTT | TRBJ1-4 | TRBV5-1 | TRBD1 | few
CASSGGQQSSYEQYF | TGTGCCAGCAGTGGGGGGCAGCAAAGCTCCTACGAGCAGTACTTC | TRBJ2-7 | TRBV2 | . | .
CASSQFGQRGGYEQFF | TGTGCCAGCAGCCAATTCGGGCAGCGGGGCGGCTATGAGCAGTTCTTC | TRBJ2-1 | TRBV14 | TRBD2 | few
CACANSDITQHARGNTIYF | TGTGCCTGCGCCAACTCCGACATCACCCAACACGCGCGCGGAAACACCATATATTTT | TRBJ1-3 | TRBV30 | . | few
CASSQEIPFNIYEQYF | TGCGCCAGCAGCCAGGAGATACCCTTCAACATCTACGAGCAGTACTTC | TRBJ2-7 | TRBV4-1 | . | .
CASSIGVTGGWNTEAFF | TGTGCCAGTAGTATAGGGGTCACAGGGGGGTGGAACACTGAAGCTTTCTTT | TRBJ1-1 | TRBV19 | TRBD1 | few
CASSISGMGDTQYF | TGTGCCAGCAGTATTAGCGGGATGGGGGATACGCAGTATTTT | TRBJ2-3 | TRBV2 | TRBD2 | .
CASSAETGEPLHF | TGTGCCAGCAGTGCCGAGACAGGGGAGCCCCTCCACTTT | TRBJ1-6 | TRBV6-4 | TRBD1 | few
CASSFRDRANYGYTF | TGTGCCAGCAGCTTTCGGGACAGGGCAAACTATGGCTACACCTTC | TRBJ1-2 | TRBV7-2 | TRBD1 | few
CASSTDAEVGQPQHF | TGCGCCAGCAGCACCGACGCCGAGGTGGGTCAGCCCCAGCATTTT | TRBJ1-5 | TRBV5-1 | . | .